Listed here is a single T cell receptor (beta chain). Its antigen is unidentified. Method: immunoSEQ multiplex PCR; TCRdb's copy keeps in-frame clones and lacks some. The table has some 25,000 clones, roughly 87% seen once. The sample is drawn from a study of tumor-infiltrating T cells and Merkel cell polyomavirus. Across the study: The T cells studied were KLL-specific CD8+ cells against Merkel polyomavirus.

Robust Merkel cell polyomavirus Large T antigen positivity by immunohistochemistry was seen in all patients' tumors. Lymph node tumor was used when the primary was unknown with nodal presentation or primary tissue was insufficient. Trimming took 5 bases from V and 4 from J; bases not matched to a gene: 5. Per germline, CDR1 SEHNR and CDR2 FQNEAQ (reference sequence). The CDR3 length is 14 residues. Study observations and caveats: Largely private KLL-specific TRB repertoires had one clonotype shared by two patients. MCC-specific survival improved with about 1.7-20% versus about 0-0.14% intratumoral KLL-specific T cells. Responses to Merkel cell polyomavirus epitopes besides one were not studied.

The source of this sequence is a man in his forties or fifties with Merkel cell carcinoma. The sequenced sample was lymph node tissue. The rearrangement joins TRBV7-9 to TRBJ1-1; 9 bases map to TRBD1. This CDR3 reads CASSAGQGITEAFF. In nucleotides, the CDR3 is TGTGCCAGCAGCGCGGGACAGGGTATCACTGAAGCTTTCTTT. The variable domain in full, with the rest retrieved from reference TRBV7-9 and TRBJ1-1, is DTGVSQNPRHKITKRGQNVTFRCDPISEHNRLYWYRQTLGQGPEFLTYFQNEAQLEKSRLLSDRFSAERPKGSFSTLEIQRTEQGDSAMYLCASSAGQGITEAFFGQGTRLTVV.